The rows below give T cell receptor beta chains drawn from one sample of a study of T cells expressing NK-cell markers. TCRdb reprocessed the 5' RACE reads, with one entry per CDR3 protein and no DNA. Its clone listing holds a few hundred thousand distinct CDR3 sequences. Sequences were obtained from blood T cells: a sorted CD56 or NKG2C T cell subset, CD4+ or CD8+ T cells, or bulk PBMC T cells (not recorded which). The receptors were gathered from a man aged 18 to 29 in good health. Both conserved end residues are part of each CDR3.

>TRBJ2-1|TRBV20-1
CSAWAPLTSGRDSSYNEQFF
>TRBJ2-3|TRBV7-2
CASSPTLPTADTQYF
>TRBJ2-1|TRBV11-2
CASSSEAGYYNEQFF
>TRBJ2-3|TRBV11-3
CASSLRLAGGDTQYF
>TRBJ1-6|TRBV20-1
CSARTLSTGPTPLHF
>TRBJ2-3|TRBV29-1
CSVGWNRASTDTQYF
>TRBJ1-2|TRBV12-3/TRBV12-4
CASSYGTGVYGYTF
>TRBJ2-7|TRBV6-1
CASRGTSGTYEQYF
>TRBJ2-3|TRBV11-2
CASSSRGSGSDTQYF
>TRBJ1-1|TRBV30
CAWGAGGHTEAFF
>TRBJ2-1|TRBV6-2/TRBV6-3
CASSQSGGRNEQFF
>TRBJ2-3|TRBV27
CASSLLGGLDTQYF
>TRBJ2-1|TRBV24-1
CATSVSPTRGYEQFF
>TRBJ2-5|TRBV12-3/TRBV12-4
CASSWVRKETQYF
>TRBJ2-7|TRBV7-9
CASGPFRGLFSEQYF
>TRBJ2-3|TRBV7-9
CASSMGPGTDTQYF
>TRBJ2-3|TRBV10-3
CATEASGLRYF
>TRBJ1-2|TRBV5-4
CASSLGRPKNYGYTF
>TRBJ2-3|TRBV5-5
CASSQAGAGYPDTQYF
>TRBJ2-2|TRBV18
CASSPRDRAPGELFF
>TRBJ2-1|TRBV4-3
CASSRVNNEQFF
>TRBJ2-4|TRBV4-3
CASSQGEREYIQYF
>TRBJ1-1|TRBV5-1
CASSLQPGRGTEAFF
>TRBJ2-3|TRBV29-1
CGTTGGSSTDTQYF
>TRBJ2-1|TRBV5-6
CASTGMGGSYNEQFF
>TRBJ1-1|TRBV5-1
CASSRGQGTGANTEAFF